A selection of T cell receptor beta chains follows, all from one sample in a study of blood T cell repertoires in COVID-19. Measured with immunoSEQ multiplex PCR; TCRdb has only the in-frame clones, and not every one. The table includes roughly 97,000 clones, about nine tenths detected once. Sequenced sample: peripheral blood. Source of these receptors: a man aged 50-60 years with acute or convalescent COVID-19. The CDR3 runs from the conserved cysteine through the conserved F or W. The D gene is left open where the match is weak. The size field is filled for only some rows; it gives once, few, many or a size class.

j_call v_call d_call clone_size cdr3_aa cdr3_nt
TRBJ1-1 TRBV5-1 NA NA CASSPEGTEAFF TGCGCCAGCAGCCCGGAGGGCACTGAAGCTTTCTTT
TRBJ2-7 TRBV6-5 TRBD2 NA CASRLSSGSFYEQYF TGTGCCAGCAGACTTTCTAGCGGGAGCTTTTACGAGCAGTACTTC
TRBJ2-6 TRBV21-1 NA NA CASSKSGAGLGANVLTF TGTGCCAGCAGCAAAAGTGGAGCAGGGCTTGGGGCCAACGTCCTGACTTTC
TRBJ2-5 TRBV11-3 NA NA CASSLSEETQYF TGTGCCAGCAGCTTATCCGAAGAGACCCAGTACTTC
TRBJ1-2 TRBV9 TRBD1 NA CASSPSANRGGGYTF TGTGCCAGCAGCCCTTCGGCTAACAGGGGAGGAGGCTACACCTTC
TRBJ2-5 TRBV6-2/TRBV6-3 NA NA CASSFYRASGETQYF TGTGCCAGCAGTTTCTACAGGGCCTCGGGAGAGACCCAGTACTTC
TRBJ1-4 TRBV28 NA NA CASSLPGRTGTEKLFF TGTGCCAGCAGTCTCCCAGGGAGGACGGGGACTGAAAAACTGTTTTTT
TRBJ2-7 TRBV5-6 TRBD2 NA CASSPGLAAEQYF TGTGCCAGCAGCCCCGGACTAGCGGCGGAGCAGTACTTC
TRBJ1-2 TRBV29-1 TRBD1 NA CSVGTGGNYGYTF TGCAGCGTCGGGACAGGGGGCAACTATGGCTACACCTTC
TRBJ2-7 TRBV24-1 TRBD1 NA CATDYRGRSYEQYF TGTGCCACCGATTACAGGGGCCGCTCCTACGAGCAGTACTTC
TRBJ2-4 TRBV28 NA NA CASSSLTGRLAKNIQYF TGTGCCAGCAGCTCATTGACAGGCCGGTTAGCCAAAAACATTCAGTACTTC
TRBJ2-1 TRBV18 NA NA CASSLQDRTGGQFF TGTGCCAGCTCACTACAGGACCGGACCGGGGGGCAGTTCTTC
TRBJ2-1 TRBV2 TRBD1 NA CASRTGQLGEQFF TGTGCCAGCAGGACAGGGCAACTTGGGGAGCAGTTCTTC
TRBJ1-2 TRBV30 TRBD1 NA CAWYRQGVEGYTF TGTGCCTGGTATCGACAGGGGGTTGAAGGCTACACCTTC
TRBJ2-7 TRBV11-3 NA NA CASSLSGLLSYEQYF TGTGCCAGCAGCTTGAGCGGTCTCTTATCCTACGAGCAGTACTTC
TRBJ1-1 TRBV5-5 TRBD1 NA CASSLWVTGGTEAFF TGTGCCAGCAGCTTGTGGGTGACAGGGGGCACTGAAGCTTTCTTT
TRBJ2-3 TRBV7-2 NA NA CASSLGYSYTDTQYF TGTGCCAGCAGCTTAGGGTACTCCTACACAGATACGCAGTATTTT
TRBJ2-1 TRBV14 NA NA CASSQVFPNNEQFF TGTGCCAGCAGCCAAGTTTTCCCCAACAATGAGCAGTTCTTC
TRBJ2-7 TRBV30 NA NA CAWRGGRGPSYEQYF TGTGCCTGGAGGGGGGGGCGGGGGCCCTCCTACGAGCAGTACTTC
TRBJ1-6 TRBV28 NA NA CASGENYNSPLHF TGTGCCAGCGGGGAGAACTATAATTCACCCCTCCACTTT
TRBJ1-4 TRBV7-2 NA NA CASSKGGAAIFATNEKLFF TGTGCCAGCAGCAAGGGGGGGGCAGCCATCTTTGCAACTAATGAAAAACTGTTTTTT
TRBJ1-6 TRBV7-6 NA NA CASSPLEAGGRSPLHF TGTGCCAGCAGCCCCTTAGAGGCCGGGGGGAGATCACCCCTCCACTTT
TRBJ2-5 TRBV18 NA NA CASSVDRYQETQYF TGTGCCAGCTCAGTTGACAGGTACCAAGAGACCCAGTACTTC
TRBJ2-7 TRBV7-2 TRBD2 NA CASSPGGAGSGEQYF TGTGCCAGCAGCCCCGGGGGGGCAGGATCGGGCGAGCAGTACTTC
TRBJ2-1 TRBV11-1 NA NA CASSQRLDWRNNEQFF TGTGCCAGCAGCCAAAGGCTAGACTGGCGGAACAATGAGCAGTTCTTC
TRBJ1-5 TRBV6-1 NA NA CASSEAAGFYQPQHF TGTGCCAGCAGTGAAGCTGCGGGTTTCTACCAGCCCCAGCATTTT
TRBJ2-5 TRBV6-5 NA NA CASSSLSIGAETQYF TGTGCCAGCAGTTCCCTCTCTATAGGGGCGGAGACCCAGTACTTC
TRBJ1-3 TRBV14 NA NA CASSHSGSGNTIYF TGTGCCAGCAGCCACTCGGGCTCTGGAAACACCATATATTTT
TRBJ2-2 TRBV5-1 NA NA CASSLLETGELFF TGCGCCAGCAGCTTGCTCGAGACCGGGGAGCTGTTTTTT
TRBJ2-7 TRBV5-1 NA few CASSPDGQNYEQYF TGCGCCAGCAGCCCGGACGGACAGAACTACGAGCAGTACTTC
TRBJ2-5 TRBV5-5 NA NA CASSPGLIQETQYF TGTGCCAGCAGCCCCGGACTGATCCAAGAGACCCAGTACTTC